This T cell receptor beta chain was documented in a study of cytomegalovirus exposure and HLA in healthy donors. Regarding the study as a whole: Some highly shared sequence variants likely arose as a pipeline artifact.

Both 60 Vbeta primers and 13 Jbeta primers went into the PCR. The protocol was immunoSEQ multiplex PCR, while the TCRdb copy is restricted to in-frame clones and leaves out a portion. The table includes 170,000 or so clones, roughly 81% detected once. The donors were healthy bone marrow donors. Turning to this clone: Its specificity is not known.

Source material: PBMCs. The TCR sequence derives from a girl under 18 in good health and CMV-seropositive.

This CDR3 is CASSQGRGIDPFGANVLTF. DNA of the CDR3: TGTGCCAGCAGCCAAGGTAGGGGTATTGACCCTTTTGGGGCCAACGTCCTGACTTTC. This chain uses TRBV14 with TRBJ2-6, with D perhaps TRBD1 (5 bases). The CDR3 extends over 19 amino acids. The ends were cut back, 1 base at V and 3 bases at J, with 19 bases in the middle. Germline V lookup: CDR1 SGHDN, CDR2 FVKESK.